The rows below give T cell receptor beta chains drawn from one sample of a study of shared clonotypes between healthy human individuals. This table comes from immunoSEQ multiplex PCR, and its TCRdb copy is limited to in-frame clones, with some not included. The repertoire has millions of clones, approximately 92% of them found once; the top ten carry over 0.12%. Material for sequencing was naive CD4+ T cells sorted from blood. The source is a man between 18 and 35 years old in good health. CDR3s include the opening cysteine and the closing phenylalanine or tryptophan. A D gene is named only where the DNA matches it firmly. Clone size is stated in some rows and not others, as once, few, many or a class when expanded.

clone size: -
D gene: -
J gene: TRBJ1-5
V gene: TRBV6-1
CDR3 protein: CASSDRYWPQHF
CDR3 DNA: TGTGCCAGCAGTGACCGTTACTGGCCCCAGCATTTT

clone size: -
D gene: -
J gene: TRBJ2-2
V gene: TRBV4-1
CDR3 protein: CASSQEARLNTGELFF
CDR3 DNA: TGCGCCAGCAGCCAAGAAGCCAGACTGAACACCGGGGAGCTGTTTTTT

clone size: -
D gene: TRBD1
J gene: TRBJ2-7
V gene: TRBV30
CDR3 protein: CAWSVPGQGVYEQYF
CDR3 DNA: TGTGCCTGGAGTGTACCGGGACAGGGGGTTTACGAGCAGTACTTC

clone size: -
D gene: -
J gene: TRBJ2-2
V gene: TRBV23-1
CDR3 protein: CAPCGEWTGELFF
CDR3 DNA: TGCGCTCCCTGCGGGGAGTGGACCGGGGAGCTGTTTTTT

clone size: -
D gene: -
J gene: TRBJ1-3
V gene: TRBV5-5
CDR3 protein: CASSLSLGPGNTIYF
CDR3 DNA: TGTGCCAGCAGCTTGTCTCTGGGGCCTGGAAACACCATATATTTT

clone size: -
D gene: TRBD1
J gene: TRBJ1-4
V gene: TRBV10-3
CDR3 protein: CAIRGQGTNEKLFF
CDR3 DNA: TGTGCCATTAGGGGACAGGGAACTAATGAAAAACTGTTTTTT

clone size: -
D gene: TRBD1
J gene: TRBJ1-1
V gene: TRBV28
CDR3 protein: CASSLLSTGVMNTEAFF
CDR3 DNA: TGTGCCAGCAGTTTATTGTCGACAGGGGTCATGAACACTGAAGCTTTCTTT

clone size: -
D gene: -
J gene: TRBJ2-7
V gene: TRBV4-1
CDR3 protein: CASSQTTNAVYEQYF
CDR3 DNA: TGCGCCAGCAGCCAGACAACAAATGCCGTCTACGAGCAGTACTTC

clone size: -
D gene: -
J gene: TRBJ2-3
V gene: TRBV9
CDR3 protein: CASSVFDTPHRTDTQYF
CDR3 DNA: TGTGCCAGCAGCGTCTTCGACACTCCTCACAGGACAGATACGCAGTATTTT

clone size: -
D gene: -
J gene: TRBJ2-5
V gene: TRBV4-1
CDR3 protein: CASSQSGGKEETQYF
CDR3 DNA: TGCGCCAGCAGCCAATCAGGGGGGAAAGAAGAGACCCAGTACTTC

clone size: -
D gene: TRBD2
J gene: TRBJ2-1
V gene: TRBV18
CDR3 protein: CASSPRSSGGDEQFF
CDR3 DNA: TGTGCCAGCTCACCTCGATCTAGCGGGGGCGATGAGCAGTTCTTC

clone size: -
D gene: -
J gene: TRBJ2-1
V gene: TRBV5-6
CDR3 protein: CASSLGSEKQFF
CDR3 DNA: TGTGCCAGCAGCTTGGGGTCTGAGAAGCAGTTCTTC

clone size: -
D gene: -
J gene: TRBJ2-7
V gene: TRBV7-2
CDR3 protein: CASSLTPRPEQYF
CDR3 DNA: TGTGCCAGCAGCCTAACCCCCAGGCCCGAGCAGTACTTC

clone size: -
D gene: -
J gene: TRBJ2-3
V gene: TRBV5-3
CDR3 protein: CARSLAGVSSTDTQYF
CDR3 DNA: TGTGCCAGAAGCTTGGCAGGAGTCTCTAGCACAGATACGCAGTATTTT

clone size: -
D gene: TRBD1
J gene: TRBJ1-5
V gene: TRBV19
CDR3 protein: CASTLGTGTNQPQHF
CDR3 DNA: TGTGCCAGTACCCTAGGGACAGGTACTAATCAGCCCCAGCATTTT

clone size: -
D gene: TRBD2
J gene: TRBJ2-7
V gene: TRBV5-4
CDR3 protein: CASSLAGASGTYEQYF
CDR3 DNA: TGTGCCAGCAGCTTGGCCGGGGCTAGCGGAACCTACGAGCAGTACTTC

clone size: -
D gene: -
J gene: TRBJ2-7
V gene: TRBV19
CDR3 protein: CASSNTREYEQYF
CDR3 DNA: TGTGCCAGTAGCAACACCCGGGAGTACGAGCAGTACTTC

clone size: -
D gene: -
J gene: TRBJ2-3
V gene: TRBV7-2
CDR3 protein: CASSSVLTRGADTQYF
CDR3 DNA: TGTGCCAGCAGCTCAGTCCTAACCAGGGGAGCTGATACGCAGTATTTT

clone size: once
D gene: -
J gene: TRBJ1-4
V gene: TRBV4-1
CDR3 protein: CASSQPNEKLFF
CDR3 DNA: TGCGCCAGCAGCCAACCCAATGAAAAACTGTTTTTT

clone size: few
D gene: -
J gene: TRBJ1-6
V gene: TRBV5-1
CDR3 protein: CASSLAQGRYSPLHF
CDR3 DNA: TGCGCCAGCAGCTTGGCTCAGGGACGCTATTCACCCCTCCACTTT

clone size: -
D gene: -
J gene: TRBJ2-3
V gene: TRBV2
CDR3 protein: CASSEFGVSTDTQYF
CDR3 DNA: TGTGCCAGCAGTGAATTCGGGGTTAGCACAGATACGCAGTATTTT